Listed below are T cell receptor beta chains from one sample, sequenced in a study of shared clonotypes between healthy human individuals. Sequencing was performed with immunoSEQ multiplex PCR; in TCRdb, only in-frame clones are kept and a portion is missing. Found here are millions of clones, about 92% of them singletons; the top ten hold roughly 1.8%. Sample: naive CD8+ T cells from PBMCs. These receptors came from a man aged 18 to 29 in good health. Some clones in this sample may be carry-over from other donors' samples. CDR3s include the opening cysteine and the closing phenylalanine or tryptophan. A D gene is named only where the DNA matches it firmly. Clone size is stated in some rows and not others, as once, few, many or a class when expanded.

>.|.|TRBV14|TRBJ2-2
CASSRDIRLRDGELFF
TGTGCCAGCAGCCGGGACATCCGGCTTAGAGACGGGGAGCTGTTTTTT
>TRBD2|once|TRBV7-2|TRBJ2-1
CASSLSGIYNEQFF
TGTGCCAGCAGCCTTAGCGGGATTTACAATGAGCAGTTCTTC
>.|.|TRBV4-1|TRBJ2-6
CASSQVWAVDLSGANVLTF
TGCGCCAGCAGCCAGGTGTGGGCGGTGGATTTGTCTGGGGCCAACGTCCTGACTTTC
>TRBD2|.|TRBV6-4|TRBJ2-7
CASRALAGGAYEQYF
TGTGCCAGCAGGGCACTAGCGGGAGGTGCCTACGAGCAGTACTTC
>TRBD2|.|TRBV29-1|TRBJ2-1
CSVFGLARNEQFF
TGCAGCGTTTTCGGACTAGCGCGTAATGAGCAGTTCTTC
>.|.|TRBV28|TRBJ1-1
CASSPLVRAKRGPEAFF
TGTGCCAGCAGTCCCTTAGTGCGGGCCAAGAGGGGTCCTGAAGCTTTCTTT
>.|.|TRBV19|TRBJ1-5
CASSLEPQHF
TGTGCCAGTAGTTTGGAGCCCCAGCATTTT
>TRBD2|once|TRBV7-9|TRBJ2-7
CASSNGLAANYEQYF
TGTGCCAGCAGCAACGGACTAGCGGCTAACTACGAGCAGTACTTC
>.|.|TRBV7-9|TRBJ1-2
CASSLALEQNGYTF
TGTGCCAGCAGCTTAGCTCTCGAGCAGAATGGCTACACCTTC
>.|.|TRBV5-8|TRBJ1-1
CASRYREGGAMNTEAFF
TGTGCCAGCAGGTACAGGGAGGGGGGGGCTATGAACACTGAAGCTTTCTTT
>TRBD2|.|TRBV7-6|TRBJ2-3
CASSPGTSGTSTDTQYF
TGTGCCAGCAGCCCCGGGACTAGCGGGACTAGCACAGATACGCAGTATTTT
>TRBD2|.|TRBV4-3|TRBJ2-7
CASSPTTGGSEQYF
TGCGCCAGCAGCCCTACCACCGGGGGGAGCGAGCAGTACTTC
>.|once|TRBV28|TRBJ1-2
CASSLFGGNYGYTF
TGTGCCAGCAGTTTGTTCGGGGGTAACTATGGCTACACCTTC
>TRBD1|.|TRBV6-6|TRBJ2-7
CASSVPGQGASEQYF
TGTGCCAGCAGCGTCCCGGGACAGGGGGCGTCCGAGCAGTACTTC
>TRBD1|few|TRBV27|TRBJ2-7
CASSSRTGGSYEQYF
TGTGCCAGCAGTTCCCGGACAGGGGGCTCCTACGAGCAGTACTTC
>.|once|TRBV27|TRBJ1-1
CASSVRTDDLEAFF
TGTGCCAGCAGTGTTAGGACAGACGACCTTGAAGCTTTCTTT
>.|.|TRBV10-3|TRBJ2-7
CAINYRAGDEQYF
TGTGCCATCAATTACAGGGCTGGGGACGAGCAGTACTTC
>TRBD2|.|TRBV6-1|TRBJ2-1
CASSEAASGIGLMDRQFF
TGTGCCAGCAGTGAAGCGGCTAGCGGGATTGGGCTCATGGATCGTCAGTTCTTC
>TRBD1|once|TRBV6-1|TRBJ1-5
CASRGTGLSQPQHF
TGTGCCAGCAGGGGGACAGGGTTGAGTCAGCCCCAGCATTTT
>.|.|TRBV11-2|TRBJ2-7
CASSEGPKQYF
TGTGCCAGCAGCGAGGGACCCAAGCAGTACTTC
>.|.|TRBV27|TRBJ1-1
CASSLSPTGDTEAFF
TGTGCCAGCAGTTTATCGCCGACAGGCGACACTGAAGCTTTCTTT
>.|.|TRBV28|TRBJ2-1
CASIHDSNYNEQFF
TGTGCCAGCATTCACGACAGCAACTACAATGAGCAGTTCTTC
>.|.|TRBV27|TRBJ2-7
CASTERGQPYYEQYF
TGTGCCAGCACCGAACGAGGACAGCCTTACTACGAGCAGTACTTC
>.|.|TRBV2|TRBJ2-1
CASSEERLANYNEQFF
TGTGCCAGCAGTGAAGAGAGATTAGCAAACTACAATGAGCAGTTCTTC
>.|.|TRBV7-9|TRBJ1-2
CASSLAFGAGIYGYTF
TGTGCCAGCAGCTTAGCTTTCGGGGCAGGGATCTATGGCTACACCTTC
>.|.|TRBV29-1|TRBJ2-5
CSVYGGAHQETQYF
TGCAGCGTGTATGGGGGAGCTCACCAAGAGACCCAGTACTTC
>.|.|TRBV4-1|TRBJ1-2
CASSQVDSPALSYTF
TGCGCCAGCAGCCAAGTTGACAGTCCCGCTCTAAGCTACACCTTC
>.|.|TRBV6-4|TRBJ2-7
CAGGQPKGDEQYF
TGTGCCGGGGGACAACCCAAAGGCGACGAGCAGTACTTC
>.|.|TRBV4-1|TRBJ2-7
CASSQDLLRYEQYF
TGCGCCAGCAGCCAAGATTTATTGAGATACGAGCAGTACTTC
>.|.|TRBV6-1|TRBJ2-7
CASSEDGRVEFYEQYF
TGTGCCAGCAGTGAAGACGGCAGGGTAGAGTTCTACGAGCAGTACTTC
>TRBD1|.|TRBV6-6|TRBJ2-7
CASSYGGQDYEQYF
TGTGCCAGCAGTTACGGGGGACAGGACTACGAGCAGTACTTC
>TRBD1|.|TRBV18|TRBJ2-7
CASSAGTGRVYEQYF
TGTGCCAGCTCAGCCGGGACAGGGAGGGTCTACGAGCAGTACTTC
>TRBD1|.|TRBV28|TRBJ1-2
CASSRTGQNYYGYTF
TGTGCCAGCAGTCGGACAGGGCAAAACTACTATGGCTACACCTTC
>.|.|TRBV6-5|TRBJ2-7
CASSYGPEYEQYF
TGTGCCAGCAGTTACGGGCCCGAATACGAGCAGTACTTC
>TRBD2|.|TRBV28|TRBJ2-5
CASSLLTGGETQYF
TGTGCCAGCAGTTTATTGACGGGGGGGGAGACCCAGTACTTC
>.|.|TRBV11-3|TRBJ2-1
CASSLSGWSYNEQFF
TGTGCCAGCAGCCTTAGCGGTTGGTCCTACAATGAGCAGTTCTTC
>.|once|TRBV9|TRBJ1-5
CASSLSGTDNQPQHF
TGTGCCAGCAGCTTATCCGGGACGGACAATCAGCCCCAGCATTTT
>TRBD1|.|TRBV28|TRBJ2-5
CASSLIRGRGTQYF
TGTGCCAGCAGTTTAATCAGGGGGCGAGGGACCCAGTACTTC
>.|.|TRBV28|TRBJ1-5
CASSFHSNQPQHF
TGTGCCAGCAGTTTCCATAGCAATCAGCCCCAGCATTTT
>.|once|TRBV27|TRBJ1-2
CASSLDSDAYGYTF
TGTGCCAGCAGCCTTGACAGCGACGCCTATGGCTACACCTTC
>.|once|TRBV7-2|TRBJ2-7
CASSFTDSLFSYEQYF
TGTGCCAGCAGCTTCACGGACAGTCTTTTCTCCTACGAGCAGTACTTC
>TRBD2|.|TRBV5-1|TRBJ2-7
CASSGGLAGTEQYF
TGCGCCAGCAGCGGGGGACTAGCGGGGACCGAGCAGTACTTC
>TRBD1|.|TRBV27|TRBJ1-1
CASSLTGTGVPEAFF
TGTGCCAGCAGTTTAACCGGGACAGGGGTACCTGAAGCTTTCTTT
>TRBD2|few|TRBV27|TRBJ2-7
CASSPGTSGTYEQYF
TGTGCCAGCAGTCCCGGGACTAGCGGGACCTACGAGCAGTACTTC
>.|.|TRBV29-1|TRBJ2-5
CSVGWQQETQYF
TGCAGCGTTGGTTGGCAGCAAGAGACCCAGTACTTC
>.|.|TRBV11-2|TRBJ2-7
CASTNRDRVSYEQYF
TGTGCCAGCACCAACCGGGACCGCGTCTCCTACGAGCAGTACTTC
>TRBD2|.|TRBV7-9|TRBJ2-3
CASSSGLAGRDTQYF
TGTGCCAGCAGCTCCGGACTAGCGGGAAGGGATACGCAGTATTTT
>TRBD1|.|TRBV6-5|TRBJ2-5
CASRTGTGGRETQYF
TGTGCCAGCAGAACCGGGACAGGGGGTCGGGAGACCCAGTACTTC
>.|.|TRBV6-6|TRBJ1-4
CASSYVGLNEKLFF
TGTGCCAGCAGTTATGTGGGCCTAAATGAAAAACTGTTTTTT
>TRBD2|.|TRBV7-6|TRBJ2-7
CASSLGLAGSTYEQYF
TGTGCCAGCAGCTTAGGACTAGCGGGGTCAACCTACGAGCAGTACTTC
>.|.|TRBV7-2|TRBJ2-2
CASSLDGAMQNTGELFF
TGTGCCAGCAGCTTAGACGGGGCTATGCAGAACACCGGGGAGCTGTTTTTT
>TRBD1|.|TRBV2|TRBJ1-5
CASHRGSFDQPQHF
TGTGCCAGCCACAGGGGAAGTTTTGATCAGCCCCAGCATTTT
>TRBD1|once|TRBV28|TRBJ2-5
CASSLFRQGAGETQYF
TGTGCCAGCAGTTTATTCCGACAGGGGGCCGGAGAGACCCAGTACTTC